This TCR beta chain was obtained from a study of CD8 T cells in Susac syndrome (dated by TCRdb to the late 2010s). General notes on the study: The study used repertoire sequencing to test whether antigen drove CD8+ T cell activation and differentiation in Susac syndrome.

RNA was extracted using the RNeasy kit, and roughly 0.5 to 1 microgram was reverse transcribed with random hexamers. The immunoSEQ multiplex PCR assay, covering 54 Vbeta and 13 Jbeta segments, was used to amplify TCR beta CDR3 regions. PCR amplification bias was corrected using a synthetic template baseline for primer optimization and computational correction. Under the source paper's analysis protocol: Only productive sequences were kept, with reads annotated to V, D and J genes according to IMGT and analyzed in immunoSEQ Analyzer. Clonality was computed as one minus Shannon entropy normalized by log2 of the number of productive unique sequences. Public and private clones were assessed among the 100 most prevalent clones of each patient and control. Clones were defined as Susac-specific if absent from the healthy and MS cohorts, from approximately 1,100 published viral clones and from other ImmuneACCESS disease sequences. TCRdb reprocessing: public reads trimmed at Q25 with fastp, clones called with MiXCR, in-frame beta chains kept. When rows share a CDR3 protein, they turn into one entry using the most common DNA and genes. None of the V and J calls come from the authors' own analysis; TCRdb made them. The sample table contains 150,000 or so distinct CDR3 sequences; only one count was recorded for approximately 93% of them. 0.08% to 0.095% of the sample comes from the top ten.

Summary of the overall study and its limitations: The number of individuals in the TCR sequencing and HLA analysis was acknowledged as relatively small.

Inclusive of the bounding cysteine and phenylalanine, the CDR3 is 13 residues long. The retained sequence is limited to the CDR3, 39 bases, with the frame set at the first base. Deletion took 0 bases off V and 4 bases off J, with a span of 6 bases between the germline ends. As for this clonotype: The antigen it binds to is not known. No much larger clone exists at a distance of one base, and base qualities are not known.

Peripheral blood CD8+ and CD4+ T cells from healthy donors, Susac syndrome patients and multiple sclerosis patients were profiled using high-throughput TCR beta sequencing. Treatment-naive patients with stable or active relapsing-remitting disease fulfilling revised McDonald criteria were used as multiple sclerosis controls. Bulk CD8+ and CD4+ T cells were purified magnetically by negative isolation, whereas CD8+ TEMRA cells were enriched by FACS. Blood was collected in EDTA tubes and processed within 24 hours, with PBMCs isolated through density gradient centrifugation. PBMCs intended for TCR sequencing were frozen in liquid nitrogen and were later thawed in a 37 degrees C water bath. The sorted or isolated CD4+, CD8+ and CD8+ TEMRA cells reached a purity of at least 90%.

This chain joins TRBV12-3 or TRBV12-4 to TRBJ1-1; the D gene is possibly TRBD1, with 5 bases matching. Sequenced sample: CD4+ T cells from PBMCs. The receptor was isolated from a human donor with multiple sclerosis. The CDR3 protein: CASSLAGVTEAFF. The DNA is as follows: TGTGCCAGCAGTTTAGCAGGGGTCACTGAAGCTTTCTTT.